A selection of T cell receptor beta chains follows, all from one sample in a study of cytomegalovirus exposure and HLA in healthy donors. Clones were read by immunoSEQ multiplex PCR, and TCRdb kept only the in-frame ones, dropping some. Its listing shows around 130,000 clones. Sequencing was carried out using PBMCs. All receptors derive from a woman aged 35 to 49 in good health and CMV-seronegative. Each CDR3 is given with its conserved first and last residue. D genes are given only for firm matches.

v_call	j_call	d_call	cdr3_nt	cdr3_aa
TRBV7-9	TRBJ1-2	NA	TGTGCCAGCCGACGTGGGGCGGGAGAACCTCGAGGGGGCTATGGCTACACCTTC	CASRRGAGEPRGGYGYTF
TRBV5-1	TRBJ1-2	NA	TGCGCCAGCAGCTTGCGGCAGGGCCATGGCTACACCTTC	CASSLRQGHGYTF
TRBV2	TRBJ1-2	TRBD1	TGTGCCAGCGGGGGACAGGGGGAAAACTATGGCTACACCTTC	CASGGQGENYGYTF
TRBV27	TRBJ2-6	TRBD1	TGTGCCAGCAGTTTTAACAGGGGTGGAACTGGGGCCAACGTCCTGACTTTC	CASSFNRGGTGANVLTF
TRBV19	TRBJ1-1	NA	TGTGCCAGTAGTATAGGATGGATCCCCCAGGACACTGAAGCTTTCTTT	CASSIGWIPQDTEAFF
TRBV19	TRBJ2-2	TRBD2	TGTGCCAGTAGTATAGATAAGGGGAAAGCGGGGACCGGGGAGCTGTTTTTT	CASSIDKGKAGTGELFF
TRBV7-2	TRBJ2-7	TRBD2	TGTGCCAGCACGGGACTAGCGGGGGGCCCGTACGAGCAGTACTTC	CASTGLAGGPYEQYF
TRBV2	TRBJ1-5	TRBD1	TGTGCTAGCAGTGCGGGACAGGTGTATCAGCCCCAGCATTTT	CASSAGQVYQPQHF
TRBV4-3	TRBJ1-4	TRBD1	TGCGCCAGCAGCCACGCCGGGACAGGAGATGAAAAACTGTTTTTT	CASSHAGTGDEKLFF
TRBV6-5	TRBJ1-6	NA	TGTGCCAGCACCTACGGGGGGGCTGATTCACCCCTCCACTTT	CASTYGGADSPLHF
TRBV7-2	TRBJ2-3	NA	TGTGCCAGCAGCTTGAGGAGGGGCGCAGATACGCAGTATTTT	CASSLRRGADTQYF
TRBV4-2	TRBJ1-1	NA	TGTGCCAGCAGCCAAGATTTGGAGCTCACTGAAGCTTTCTTT	CASSQDLELTEAFF
TRBV4-3	TRBJ2-1	TRBD2	TGCGCCAGCAGCCAACTAGCGGGGGCCCTCAATGAGCAGTTCTTC	CASSQLAGALNEQFF
TRBV9	TRBJ2-3	NA	TGTGCCAGCAGCGACCCCCGCGGTCTTAATACGCAGTATTTT	CASSDPRGLNTQYF
TRBV2	TRBJ2-3	TRBD2	TGTGCCAGCAGTGAAGCCCTAGCGGGGAACACAGATACGCAGTATTTT	CASSEALAGNTDTQYF
TRBV4-2	TRBJ2-5	NA	TGTGCCAGCAGCCAAGATCGGAATAGCGGCCAACGGGGAGAGACCCAGTACTTC	CASSQDRNSGQRGETQYF
TRBV6-5	TRBJ2-7	NA	TGTGCCAGCAGCCGAGGTCCCTCCAGCTCCTACGAGCAGTACTTC	CASSRGPSSSYEQYF
TRBV5-4	TRBJ2-3	NA	TGTGCCAGCAGAATTGACCCCCGAAGCGAACGTACGCAGTATTTT	CASRIDPRSERTQYF
TRBV7-2	TRBJ1-1	TRBD1	TGTGCCAGCAGCTCGGGACAGCCGAACACTGAAGCTTTCTTT	CASSSGQPNTEAFF
TRBV6-5	TRBJ2-7	TRBD1	TGTGCCAGCAGTTACTCGAGGACAGGGGGCACCTACGAGCAGTACTTC	CASSYSRTGGTYEQYF
TRBV28	TRBJ1-2	TRBD1	TGTGCCAGCAGTCAACAGGGGGTGAAGGGCTACACCTTC	CASSQQGVKGYTF
TRBV18	TRBJ1-6	NA	TGTGCCAGCTCACCATCGCCCTCAGGGGATACCGATAATTCACCCCTCCACTTT	CASSPSPSGDTDNSPLHF
TRBV5-6	TRBJ1-2	NA	TGTGCCAGCAGCAACCGACTTTATGGCTACACCTTC	CASSNRLYGYTF
TRBV2	TRBJ1-5	TRBD1	TGTGCCAGCAGTGAGGACAGGGGGGGCCAGCCCCAGCATTTT	CASSEDRGGQPQHF
TRBV7-2	TRBJ1-4	NA	TGTGCCAGCAGCCTACAGATGGTCAGTTTTAATGAAAAACTGTTTTTT	CASSLQMVSFNEKLFF
TRBV29-1	TRBJ1-2	TRBD1	TGCAGCCCGCAGCCAGGGGGAGGCTACACCTTC	CSPQPGGGYTF
TRBV2	TRBJ1-5	TRBD1	TGTGCCAGCTCGGACAGGGTGGGGAATCAGCCCCAGCATTTT	CASSDRVGNQPQHF
TRBV7-6	TRBJ2-5	NA	TGTGCCAGCAGCTTAAGGGGAAGTATAGAAGAGACCCAGTACTTC	CASSLRGSIEETQYF
TRBV7-2	TRBJ2-7	TRBD2	TGTGCCAGCAGCCTTAGCGGGGGGGCCTACGAGCAGTACTTC	CASSLSGGAYEQYF
TRBV6-6	TRBJ1-3	NA	TGTGCCAGCAGTTACGCCGGGGACTCTGGAAACACCATATATTTT	CASSYAGDSGNTIYF
TRBV5-6	TRBJ1-2	NA	TGTGCCAGCAGCCCATTCATAGGGGTGTCTGGCTACACCTTC	CASSPFIGVSGYTF
TRBV18	TRBJ1-2	TRBD1	TGTGCCAGCTCACCGGGACAGGGGGCTTTCTATGGCTACACCTTC	CASSPGQGAFYGYTF
TRBV19	TRBJ2-1	TRBD2	TGTGCCAGTAGTACTATAGCGGGGGGGCATGAGCAGTTCTTC	CASSTIAGGHEQFF
TRBV7-7	TRBJ2-1	TRBD2	TGTGCTAGCAGCCGTGCCCGAGGTAGCGGGGAGAACAATGAGCAGTTCTTC	CASSRARGSGENNEQFF
TRBV4-2	TRBJ2-7	TRBD2	TGTGCCAGCAGCACGACTAGCGAATCAACCTACGAGCAGTACTTC	CASSTTSESTYEQYF
TRBV7-9	TRBJ1-2	NA	TGTGCCAGCAGCTTAACGGGACTTATTAACTATGGCTACACCTTC	CASSLTGLINYGYTF
TRBV9	TRBJ1-6	NA	TGTGCCAGCAGCGTAGATCCGAAGCGCGGTTCACCCCTCCACTTT	CASSVDPKRGSPLHF
TRBV4-2	TRBJ1-2	NA	TGTGCCAGCAGCTCCCTCGGGGATTCCCAACTTTATGGCTACACCTTC	CASSSLGDSQLYGYTF
TRBV5-1	TRBJ2-7	TRBD2	TGCGCCAGCAGCTTTGACGGGGGGGACGAGCAGTACTTC	CASSFDGGDEQYF
TRBV6-5	TRBJ2-2	NA	TGTGCCAGCAGCTCAGGGGACGCGAACACCGGGGAGCTGTTTTTT	CASSSGDANTGELFF
TRBV7-9	TRBJ1-4	NA	TGTGCCAGCAGCCAGGGAGTTGACCCAGCGGGGGAAAAACTGTTTTTT	CASSQGVDPAGEKLFF
TRBV21-1	TRBJ1-5	NA	TGTGCCAGCAGCAAAGTGTGGCCGGGACAGGGGAATCAGCCCCAGCATTTT	CASSKVWPGQGNQPQHF
TRBV11-2	TRBJ1-1	TRBD1	TGTGCCAGCAGCGCCGGACAGGGGATAGGGAGCACTGAAGCTTTCTTT	CASSAGQGIGSTEAFF
TRBV19	TRBJ1-5	TRBD1	TGTGCCAGTAGTATGAACAGGGGGCGATGGGGCAATCAGCCCCAGCATTTT	CASSMNRGRWGNQPQHF
TRBV7-2	TRBJ2-3	TRBD2	TGTGCCAGCAGCTCGAAAGCGGGGAGGGCAGATACGCAGTATTTT	CASSSKAGRADTQYF
TRBV6-1	TRBJ1-2	TRBD1	TGTGCCAGCAGTGCTAGGACAGGGCCCTATGGCTACACCTTC	CASSARTGPYGYTF
TRBV5-1	TRBJ1-1	TRBD1	TGCGCCAGCAGCAACGGACAGGGTCTAGCGGGGGACACTGAAGCTTTCTTT	CASSNGQGLAGDTEAFF
TRBV6-6	TRBJ2-7	NA	TGTGCCAGCAGTTACTCGGCAGGGATTTACGAGCAGTACTTC	CASSYSAGIYEQYF
TRBV25-1	TRBJ1-6	TRBD1	TGTGCCAGCAGTTCGGCCGGGACAGGGTATAATTCACCCCTCCACTTT	CASSSAGTGYNSPLHF
TRBV4-3	TRBJ1-4	NA	TGCGCCAGCAGCCAAGGGCGGGGGGGTTATGAAAAACTGTTTTTT	CASSQGRGGYEKLFF
TRBV19	TRBJ2-5	TRBD1	TGTGCCAGTAGTATAGTGGGGACAGGGGAGAAGACCCAGTACTTC	CASSIVGTGEKTQYF
TRBV19	TRBJ2-7	TRBD1	TGTGCCAGTAGTATAGTCCGGACAGGGGACTACGAGCAGTACTTC	CASSIVRTGDYEQYF